A selection of T cell receptor beta chains follows, all from one sample in a study of blood T cell repertoires in COVID-19. Assay: immunoSEQ multiplex PCR; the TCRdb copy retains only in-frame clones and omits some. The table shows 35,000 to 50,000 clones, with about 85% occurring only once. Sequenced input: peripheral blood. These receptors all come from a human donor in a cohort sampled during active COVID-19. CDR3s include the opening cysteine and the closing phenylalanine or tryptophan. Each record gives: V gene, D gene, clone size, J gene, CDR3 DNA, CDR3 protein. A D gene is named only where the DNA matches it firmly. Rows give clone size only sometimes, using once, few, many, or a class for an expanded clone.

TRBV6-5	TRBD1	large	TRBJ2-5	TGTGCCACCATCCGGGACAGGGGGACCCAGTACTTC	CATIRDRGTQYF
TRBV28	TRBD1	NA	TRBJ2-5	TGTGCCAGCAGCGAAGCACAGGGGCTGGAGACCCAGTACTTC	CASSEAQGLETQYF
TRBV2	TRBD2	NA	TRBJ2-1	TGTGCCACCAGTGGGGGGACTAGCGGGGGGACTGAGCAGTTCTTC	CATSGGTSGGTEQFF
TRBV11-2	NA	NA	TRBJ2-1	TGTGCCAGCAGCTTAGAGGGCCCCGCGAAACTTTTCTTC	CASSLEGPAKLFF
TRBV6-4	TRBD2	NA	TRBJ2-2	TGTGCCAGCACCCCGACTAGCGGGGGAACCGGGGAGCTGTTTTTT	CASTPTSGGTGELFF
TRBV24-1	NA	few	TRBJ1-5	TGTGCCACCAGTGATCCGGGTCGCAATCAGCCCCAGCATTTT	CATSDPGRNQPQHF
TRBV11-2	TRBD2	NA	TRBJ2-5	TGTGCCAGCAGCCCCCTAGCGGGGGGGGCTAAAGAGACCCAGTACTTC	CASSPLAGGAKETQYF
TRBV11-1	TRBD2	NA	TRBJ2-7	TGTGCCAGCAGCTTAACGGAGCGGGGGAACTCCTACGAGCAGTACTTC	CASSLTERGNSYEQYF
TRBV29-1	TRBD1	NA	TRBJ2-2	TGCAGCGTTGCCACAGGGGCATGGACCGGGGAGCTGTTTTTT	CSVATGAWTGELFF
TRBV30	NA	once	TRBJ1-1	TGTGCCTGGAGTCCTGGACTATCCCAAGAAGCTTTCTTT	CAWSPGLSQEAFF
TRBV4-3	NA	NA	TRBJ2-1	TGCGCCAGCAGCCAAGGAGGGGGTGGGAACAATGAGCAGTTCTTC	CASSQGGGGNNEQFF
TRBV3-1/TRBV3-2	NA	NA	TRBJ2-1	TGTGCCAGCAGCCAAGTGCGCGATGAGCAGTTCTTC	CASSQVRDEQFF
TRBV2	TRBD1	NA	TRBJ1-4	TGTGCCAGCACCGGAAGGTGGGGACAGGGATGGGGAAATGAAAAACTGTTTTTT	CASTGRWGQGWGNEKLFF
TRBV5-4	TRBD1	NA	TRBJ2-1	TGTGCCAGCAGCTCGGACAGGGCCATTTCCTACAATGAGCAGTTCTTC	CASSSDRAISYNEQFF
TRBV21-1	NA	NA	TRBJ2-7	TGTGCCAGCAGCGGGGACAGGGGGGCCTACGAGCAGTACTTC	CASSGDRGAYEQYF
TRBV30	TRBD1	NA	TRBJ1-1	TGTGCCTGGCACAGGGGCACCAACACTGAAGCTTTCTTT	CAWHRGTNTEAFF
TRBV27	NA	many	TRBJ2-1	TGTGCCAGCAGTTTAAGACGCGGCATTGAGCAGTTCTTC	CASSLRRGIEQFF
TRBV18	NA	NA	TRBJ2-7	TGTGCCAGCTCACCGACAGGATCAACCTACGAGCAGTACTTC	CASSPTGSTYEQYF
TRBV14	NA	NA	TRBJ2-5	TGTGCCAGCAGCCAAGGGGCGGGGACCCAGTACTTC	CASSQGAGTQYF
TRBV5-8	NA	NA	TRBJ1-6	TGTGCCAGCGGGCACAGGGCCGCTTCACCCCTCCACTTT	CASGHRAASPLHF
TRBV4-1	TRBD2	NA	TRBJ2-2	TGCGCCAGCAGCCAAACTAGCGGGGAAGCCGGGGAGCTGTTTTTT	CASSQTSGEAGELFF
TRBV19	NA	NA	TRBJ1-1	TGTGCCAGTGGCGGCGGCCTTACAAACACTGAAGCTTTCTTT	CASGGGLTNTEAFF
TRBV7-8	TRBD1	NA	TRBJ2-5	TGTGCCAGCAGCTTGCGATCGAGGACAGGGAAGGAGACCCAGTACTTC	CASSLRSRTGKETQYF
TRBV29-1	TRBD2	NA	TRBJ2-3	TGCAGCGTTGGGGCTTTGGAGCGGGGTTCCTCAGATACGCAGTATTTT	CSVGALERGSSDTQYF
TRBV5-1	NA	NA	TRBJ2-2	TGCGCCAGCAGAGGCCCAGGGCACACCGGGGAGCTGTTTTTT	CASRGPGHTGELFF